The 10 T cell receptor beta chains presented below share a single source sample, sequenced in a study of OX40 agonist ivuxolimab in advanced cancers. The data were produced by immunoSEQ multiplex PCR, yet TCRdb's version contains in-frame clones alone and is incomplete. This table holds about 65,000 clones, around 86% found once. Sequenced material: CD4+ or CD8+ T cells sorted from blood, taken in a trial of the OX40 agonist ivuxolimab. The receptors shown here come from an adult with an advanced solid tumor such as melanoma, head and neck, liver or kidney cancer.

Note on this clone: At one of its ends the junction is not consistent with the germline gene, which may arise from a read error. The chain has TRBV2 and TRBJ2-7; D possibly corresponds to TRBD2 (6 bases). The V gene's germline CDR1 is SNHLY and CDR2 FYNNEI. This CDR3 spans 12 amino acids. The CDR3 DNA reads TGTGCCAGCAGTGTGGCGGGGTTAGTTTGGCGCTTC. Protein product: CASSVAGLVWRF.

The chain uses TRBV14 and TRBJ2-5; D possibly corresponds to TRBD2 (7 bases). CDR3 length: 17 amino acids. Germline V CDR1 and CDR2: SGHDN, FVKESK. V was pared by 1 base and J by 9 bases, with 24 bases between. The CDR3 DNA reads as TGTGCCAGCAGCCAAGCAGGCGCTTCCAGGGGAGGGCGGCCCCAGTACTTC. It encodes CASSQAGASRGGRPQYF.

V usage is TRBV19 and J usage is TRBJ1-5; 9 positions agree with TRBD1. The germline V gene has CDR1 LNHDA and CDR2 SQIVND (reference sequence). J gave up 0 bases and V 4 bases, and 1 base lay outside the gene matches. The length of the CDR3 is 15 residues. CDR3 nucleotide sequence: TGTGCCAGTAGTAAGGGACAGGGTAGCAATCAGCCCCAGCATTTT. It translates to CASSKGQGSNQPQHF.

This chain joins TRBV5-4 and TRBJ2-1, with TRBD1 identical over 7 bases. Germline V gene data show CDR1 as SGHNT and CDR2 as YYREEE (reference sequence). V lost 4 bases and J lost 3; bases outside the gene matches: 7. The CDR3 extends over 15 amino acids. The CDR3 here is CASSLLDRDYNEQFF. CDR3 nucleotide sequence: TGTGCCAGCAGCCTCCTCGACAGGGACTACAATGAGCAGTTCTTC.

The chain links TRBV19 to TRBJ1-3; D call uncertain. CDR1 and CDR2 from the germline V gene are LNHDA and SQIVND (reference sequence). This CDR3 spans 13 amino acids. V was trimmed by 4 bases and J by 3 bases, leaving 7 bases between them. The CDR3 nucleotides read TGTGCCAGTAGTACCTCAATTGGAAACACCATATATTTT. Translating gives CASSTSIGNTIYF.

The chain is built from TRBV5-3 and TRBJ2-7; TRBD2 aligns across 12 bases. TRBV5-3 is designated an ORF whose function remains uncertain. The CDR3 consists of 20 residues. The junction had 16 bases not matched to a gene; V was cut back by 2 bases and J by 1 base. CDR3 residues: CARSFFQTSGGLNSSYEQYF. CDR3 coding DNA: TGTGCCAGAAGCTTCTTTCAAACTAGCGGGGGGCTCAATAGTTCCTACGAGCAGTACTTC.

The chain carries TRBV6-6 and TRBJ2-7, with D perhaps TRBD1 or TRBD2 (6 bases each). V lost 2 bases and J lost 3, with 14 bases in between. The CDR3 sequence is 15 residues long. CDR1 is MNHNY, CDR2 SVGAGI, per germline (reference sequence). This CDR3 reads CASSYIGGGGYEQYF. CDR3 bases: TGTGCCAGCAGTTACATAGGTGGAGGGGGCTACGAGCAGTACTTC.

The chain has TRBV10-1 and TRBJ2-1, with TRBD1 as a possible D gene (5 bases). The CDR3 is 13 amino acids. The V gene's germline CDR1 is WNHNN and CDR2 SYGVQD (reference sequence). The V gene lost 0 bases and the J gene lost 8 bases, with 8 bases spanning the gap. In DNA form, the CDR3 reads TGCGCCAGCAGTGAGTCGAAGGGGTATGAGCAGTTCTTC. Protein sequence: CASSESKGYEQFF.

The V and J genes are TRBV7-8 and TRBJ2-2; the D gene is possibly TRBD2 (5 bases). Germline assignment: CDR1 SGHVS and CDR2 FQNEAQ. V dropped 0 bases and J dropped 7 bases, with 9 bases sitting between them. The CDR3 is 14 amino acids. The CDR3 DNA reads as TGTGCCAGCAGCTTAGCTTCGGGGAACGGGGAGCTGTTTTTT. Translating gives CASSLASGNGELFF.

V and J are TRBV5-8 and TRBJ2-1; TRBD2 agrees at 13 bases. After removal of 0 bases from V and 5 bases from J, the junction contained 8 bases not matched to a gene. CDR1 is SGHTS and CDR2 is YDEGEE in the germline V gene. The CDR3 has 18 amino acids. The CDR3 bases are TGTGCCAGCAGCTTGGAACTAGCGGGGGGGCCTCTTAACAATGAGCAGTTCTTC. Residues: CASSLELAGGPLNNEQFF. Drawing the rest from reference TRBV5-8 and TRBJ2-1, the complete variable domain is EAGVTQSPTHLIKTRGQQATLRCSPISGHTSVYWYQQALGLGLQFLLWYDEGEERNRGNFPPRFSGRQFPNYSSELNVNALELEDSALYLCASSLELAGGPLNNEQFFGPGTRLTVL.